A single sample gave rise to the 21 T cell receptor beta chains below, sequenced in a study of shared clonotypes between healthy human individuals. Assay: immunoSEQ multiplex PCR; the TCRdb copy retains only in-frame clones and omits some. The data contain fewer than 1.4 million clones, about four fifths of them seen just once; the ten biggest clones take up around 0.6%. The sequencing input was memory CD4+ T cells from PBMCs. The sample's subset: CD45RA-negative fraction. These receptors were obtained from a man aged 18 to 29 in good health. Some clones in this sample may be carry-over from other donors' samples.

The V call is TRBV28, the J call TRBJ2-5; tentatively, D is TRBD1 (6 bases). Germline lookup yields CDR1 MDHEN and CDR2 SYDVKM. There are 14 residues in the CDR3. Trimming removed 10 bases from V and 0 bases from J, with 15 bases in between. CDR3 protein: CATFWGQNQETQYF. The CDR3 DNA reads as TGTGCCACCTTCTGGGGGCAGAACCAAGAGACCCAGTACTTC.

The chain combines TRBV5-1 with TRBJ2-7, with 7 bases matching TRBD2. Per germline, CDR1 SGHRS and CDR2 YFSETQ. The CDR3 runs to 15 residues. V lost 0 bases to trimming and J lost 6 bases; unmatched junction nucleotides: 9. In DNA, the CDR3 is TGCGCCAGCAGCTTGGCCGGCGGCGGGAGCTCCGAGCAGTACTTC. Residues: CASSLAGGGSSEQYF.

This clone appeared a few times. V is TRBV28 and J is TRBJ1-5, with D possibly TRBD1 on 5 matching bases. The CDR3 length is 15 residues. The germline V gene encodes CDR1 MDHEN and CDR2 SYDVKM. Trimming cost V 6 bases and J 4 bases, with 16 bases left between them. CDR3 sequence (DNA): TGTGCCAGCAGCCCCTCAGGGCAGCTTAATCAGCCCCAGCATTTT. It codes for CASSPSGQLNQPQHF.

The V gene is TRBV20-1, the J gene TRBJ2-5; no definite D call. Germline CDR1 is DFQATT and CDR2 is SNEGSKA (reference sequence). V lost 7 bases, J lost 1 base, and 7 bases lay in between. This CDR3 contains 11 residues. The CDR3 spells CSVYSQETQYF. The CDR3 bases are TGCAGTGTCTACAGCCAAGAGACCCAGTACTTC.

This sequence joins TRBV5-8 and TRBJ1-1, with D maybe TRBD1 (6 bases). The ends were cut back, 2 bases at V and 3 bases at J, with 11 bases in the middle. The germline V gene encodes CDR1 SGHTS and CDR2 YDEGEE. This CDR3 contains 14 residues. DNA for the CDR3: TGTGCCAGCAGCTTAACGGGGGGCCACACTGAAGCTTTCTTT. It yields the protein CASSLTGGHTEAFF.

The chain uses TRBV5-8 and TRBJ2-1, with TRBD2 matching over 10 bases. Germline trimming cut 5 bases from V and 7 bases from J; bases unmatched to any gene: 9. The germline V gene encodes CDR1 SGHTS and CDR2 YDEGEE. This CDR3 contains 15 residues. The CDR3 DNA reads TGTGCCAGCAGACCTCTAGCGGGAGTACGAAATGAGCAGTTCTTC. Translating it yields CASRPLAGVRNEQFF.

This clone was observed a handful of times. The chain carries TRBV18 and TRBJ2-1; 8 positions agree with TRBD2. V lost 6 bases, J lost 7 bases, and 5 bases stayed unmatched. The CDR3 contains 13 residues. Looked up from germline, CDR1 is KGHSH and CDR2 is LQKENI. The CDR3 sequence is CASSEGLGNEQFF. Here the CDR3 DNA reads TGTGCCAGCTCCGAGGGACTAGGGAATGAGCAGTTCTTC.

The V and J genes are TRBV28 and TRBJ1-5; TRBD1 is a possible D gene (6 bases). Trimming pared 3 bases from V and 0 bases from J, leaving 18 bases between. CDR1 is MDHEN, CDR2 SYDVKM, per germline. The CDR3 contains 18 residues. The CDR3 loop is CASSFPLGQRNSNQPQHF. DNA for the CDR3: TGTGCCAGCAGTTTCCCCCTCGGACAGAGGAATAGCAATCAGCCCCAGCATTTT.

The chain is built from TRBV29-1 and TRBJ2-3, with 9 bases identical to TRBD1. Germline V gives CDR1 SQVTM, CDR2 ANQGSEA. CDR3 length: 15 residues. The trim removed 6 bases at V and 5 bases at J, leaving 12 bases unmatched. This CDR3 reads CSVARTGAMEDTQYF. DNA of the CDR3: TGCAGCGTCGCTCGGACAGGGGCAATGGAAGATACGCAGTATTTT.

This chain links TRBV6-6 with TRBJ2-6; the D is unclear. With 6 bases removed from V and 0 bases from J, the gap between germline ends came to 9 bases. The length of the CDR3 is 15 residues. Germline V CDR1 and CDR2: MNHNY, SVGAGI (reference sequence). The CDR3, as DNA: TGTGCCAGCAGCCCGGCCCGCTCTGGGGCCAACGTCCTGACTTTC. Its protein product is CASSPARSGANVLTF.

As to this clone: An end of the junction does not agree with germline; a read error may underlie this. The chain employs TRBV7-9 and TRBJ2-7; tentative D call: TRBD1 (6 bases). This CDR3 has 15 residues. In germline, CDR1 is SEHNR, CDR2 FQNEAQ (reference sequence). The CDR3 DNA is TGTGTCAGCAGCTTAGGTGTTCCAGGGGCCAACGAGCAGTACTTC. Translating it yields CVSSLGVPGANEQYF.

This CDR3 is CASRKPLLAVPGELFF. In nucleotides, the CDR3 is TGTGCCAGCAGAAAACCCTTACTAGCCGTACCCGGGGAGCTGTTTTTT. The rearrangement links TRBV28 to TRBJ2-2; D perhaps matches TRBD2 (6 bases). V lost 6 bases and J lost 6, with 20 bases in between. The CDR3 spans 16 residues. Per germline, CDR1 MDHEN and CDR2 SYDVKM.

This sequence joins TRBV5-4 and TRBJ2-5; tentative D call: TRBD1 (6 bases). Germline V CDR1 and CDR2: SGHNT, YYREEE (reference sequence). The CDR3 covers 15 residues. The V end lost 2 bases, the J end lost 7 bases, and 18 bases lay between the germline ends. CDR3 coding DNA: TGTGCCAGCAGCTTTACAGGGATGGGGGCGCTGACCCAGTACTTC. This sequence encodes CASSFTGMGALTQYF.

A remark on this clone: This likely reflects a read error, since a far larger clone is one base away. J is TRBJ2-1 and V is TRBV28; D is ambiguous. V shed 4 bases and J shed 1 base, with 14 bases lying between them. The CDR3 runs to 16 residues. The germline V gene encodes CDR1 MDHEN and CDR2 SYDVKM. This chain's CDR3 is CASSYPHEGSYNEQFF. The DNA for the CDR3 is TGTGCCAGCAGTTACCCTCACGAAGGTTCCTACAATGAGCAGTTCTTC.

This rearrangement joins TRBV28 to TRBJ2-7; D possibly matches TRBD1 or TRBD2 (5 bases each). The ends were cut back, 1 base at V and 6 bases at J, with 16 bases in the middle. CDR1 is MDHEN and CDR2 is SYDVKM in the germline V gene. CDR3 length equals 15 residues. CDR3 protein: CASSLSPGRPGEQYF. DNA of the CDR3: TGTGCCAGCAGTTTATCCCCGGGACGCCCGGGCGAGCAGTACTTC.

J is TRBJ2-3 and V is TRBV28; 16 bases are a match to TRBD2. CDR3 length equals 17 residues. CDR1 and CDR2 from the germline V gene are MDHEN and SYDVKM. V lost 6 bases to trimming and J lost 4 bases; unmatched junction nucleotides: 7. The CDR3 nucleotides read TGTGCCAGCAGAGAATCGGGACTAGCGGGAGGGGCAGATACGCAGTATTTT. Translating gives CASRESGLAGGADTQYF.

V usage is TRBV5-1 and J usage is TRBJ2-5; 7 nucleotides agree with TRBD2. V shed 2 bases and J 4 bases; nucleotides not matched to a gene: 5. There are 14 residues in the CDR3. Per germline, CDR1 SGHRS and CDR2 YFSETQ. This CDR3 reads CASSLQAGPETQYF. The CDR3 DNA is TGCGCCAGCAGCTTACAAGCGGGACCAGAGACCCAGTACTTC.

The rearrangement uses TRBV29-1 and TRBJ1-1, with D uncertain. The CDR3 runs 10 residues. Germline V gene lookup returns CDR1 SQVTM and CDR2 ANQGSEA. Trimming shortened V by 6 bases and J by 11 bases, and 13 bases separated the two germline ends. The CDR3 here is CSVVSIVAFF. CDR3 DNA: TGCAGCGTCGTATCTATCGTCGCTTTCTTT.

The chain is built from TRBV5-4 and TRBJ2-5; 8 bases fit TRBD2. This CDR3 is built from 14 residues. With V trimmed by 4 bases and J by 4 bases, 6 bases remained unmatched. CDR1 is SGHNT, CDR2 YYREEE, per germline (reference sequence). The CDR3: CASSAGLESETQYF. CDR3 DNA sequence: TGTGCCAGCAGCGCGGGACTAGAGTCAGAGACCCAGTACTTC.

The chain uses TRBV4-3 and TRBJ1-3; D is ambiguous. Trimming left V 0 bases short and J 0 bases short, with 12 bases between. This CDR3 region has 17 residues. Germline CDR1 and CDR2: LGHNA and YSLEER. The CDR3 loop reads CASSQDTRRISGNTIYF. CDR3 sequence (DNA): TGCGCCAGCAGCCAAGATACACGGAGAATCTCTGGAAACACCATATATTTT.

V gene TRBV6-5 combines with J gene TRBJ2-3; TRBD2 matches 7 bases. The V and J ends lost 2 bases and 6 bases, in that order; junction bases with no gene match: 11. CDR3 size: 16 residues. The germline gives CDR1 MNHEY, CDR2 SVGAGI. In DNA, the CDR3 is TGTGCCAGCAGTTACGAACCGGGACTATCTTTGGATACGCAGTATTTT. Its protein is CASSYEPGLSLDTQYF.